This T cell receptor (beta chain) was identified during a study of technical replicates of blood from a handful of donors. The data were produced by immunoSEQ multiplex PCR, yet TCRdb's version contains in-frame clones alone and is incomplete. In the table there are approximately 81,000 clones, approximately 96% of which are singletons. Germline V CDR1 and CDR2: MGHDK, SYGVNS. The CDR3 length is 13 residues. Deletions cut 5 bases from V and 8 bases from J, with 12 bases between. Source material: T cells isolated from PBMCs. This clonotype originated in a human donor in good health. The V gene is TRBV25-1, the J gene TRBJ2-2; D gene ambiguous. The CDR3 DNA follows: TGTGCCAGCAGTCCCAACTATTCGGGGGAGCTGTTTTTT. It specifies CASSPNYSGELFF.